This T cell receptor beta chain originates from a study of T-cell reconstitution after alpha-beta-depleted transplantation in children. Unique molecular identifiers tagged the TCRbeta library. TCRdb reprocessed the PCR reads with MiXCR, giving one entry per CDR3 protein. The sample holds fewer than 750,000 distinct CDR3 sequences, roughly 24% seen once. From germline, CDR1 is MNHNS and CDR2 SASEGT. This CDR3 is built from 13 residues. The junction had 8 bases not matched to a gene; V was cut back by 6 bases and J by 9 bases. This clonotype was seen only a few times. The sequence came from a boy in the first two years of life who had a stem cell transplant for acute myeloid leukemia, so the T cells may come from the graft donor. The specimen was PBMCs, mostly from graft donor cells, collected 360 days after TCRalphabeta/CD19-depleted stem cell transplant. The rearrangement uses TRBV6-1 and TRBJ2-4; 7 bases match TRBD1. CDR3 in amino acids: CASSPDRTRIQYF. The CDR3 DNA follows: TGTGCCAGCAGCCCGGACAGGACCCGCATTCAGTACTTC.